This entry describes one TCR beta chain. Libraries were prepared by immunoSEQ multiplex PCR; TCRdb keeps only in-frame clonotypes and omits some of them. The sample has under 200,000 clones, roughly 88% seen once. This sample was included in a study of blood T cell repertoires in COVID-19. Per germline, CDR1 SGHNT and CDR2 YYREEE (reference sequence). Trimming removed 4 bases from V and 5 bases from J; junction bases left unmatched: 4. This CDR3 spans 14 amino acids. The receptor's source is a woman aged 80 or over with acute or convalescent COVID-19. The specimen was peripheral blood. The rearrangement joins TRBV5-4 to TRBJ2-5, with 11 positions matching TRBD1. The CDR3 nucleotides read TGTGCCAGCAGCCTAGGACAGGGGGCGGAGACCCAGTACTTC. Amino acid sequence: CASSLGQGAETQYF.